The following is a T cell receptor beta chain sequence with its context. What it binds is unknown. The record originates from a study of shared clonotypes between healthy human individuals. Study-wide results and caveats: Donor scarcity curtailed the genetic and exposure-history diversity represented herein.

Unsorted samples relied on 80 million to 95 million PBMCs, which served as the source of genomic DNA. The assay used deep level. Sequenced by immunoSEQ multiplex PCR; TCRdb stores in-frame clones only, minus some. The table shows approximately 480,000 clones, with roughly 79% occurring only once. The sequenced sample consisted of PBMCs. This receptor was taken from a woman aged 40-49 years in good health. Some clones in this sample may be carry-over from other donors' samples.

CDR3: CASSGNQGTEAFF. DNA of the CDR3: TGTGCCAGCAGCGGAAACCAGGGGACTGAAGCTTTCTTT. The chain is built from TRBV9 and TRBJ1-1; D perhaps matches TRBD1 (6 bases). This CDR3 contains 13 residues. Germline V gene lookup returns CDR1 SGDLS and CDR2 YYNGEE. V shed 3 bases and J shed 5 bases, with 11 bases lying between them. Full variable domain (missing parts from reference TRBV9 and TRBJ1-1): DSGVTQTPKHLITATGQRVTLRCSPRSGDLSVYWYQQSLDQGLQFLIQYYNGEERAKGNILERFSAQQFPDLHSELNLSSLELGDSALYFCASSGNQGTEAFFGQGTRLTVV.